The 29 T cell receptor beta chains in this list originate from one sample, sequenced in a study of blood T cells in healthy people across ages. With a J-beta primer mix and a sample-barcoded 5' primer, a second PCR ran about 7 to 12 cycles. Each CDR3 protein gets one entry after TCRdb re-called the 5' RACE reads with MiXCR. This table holds some 890,000 distinct CDR3 sequences, roughly 28% found once. The same specimen was also included in a second study, on T cells of mothers and their children.

The source material was blood. The receptor set was obtained from a woman aged 40 to 50 in good health.

The chain joins TRBV3-1 to TRBJ1-1; no reliable D call. CDR1 LGHDT and CDR2 YNNKEL come from the germline V gene (reference sequence). Deletions cut 6 bases from V and 0 bases from J, with 11 bases between. The CDR3 is 14 residues long. CDR3 residues: CASSRGVLNTEAFF. In DNA, the CDR3 is TGTGCCAGCAGTCGAGGCGTCCTGAACACTGAAGCTTTCTTT.

For this clonotype: It may be a read error: a sequence one base away is much more abundant. This sequence joins TRBV7-2 and TRBJ2-7, with 7 bases lining up with TRBD1. The CDR3 is 15 amino acids. CDR1 and CDR2 (germline): SGHTA, FQGNSA. CDR3 in amino acids: CAGSLAQTGTYEQYF. The CDR3 region has the DNA TGTGCCGGCAGCTTAGCGCAGACAGGGACCTACGAGCAGTACTTC.

Many counts were recorded for this clonotype. The V call is TRBV12-3 or TRBV12-4, the J call TRBJ2-1; a weak D match, TRBD1 (5 bases). The CDR3 spans 12 residues. The V end lost 8 bases, the J end lost 3 bases, and 8 bases lay between the germline ends. The CDR3 here is CASGGHYNEQFF. CDR3 sequence (DNA): TGTGCCAGCGGTGGACACTACAATGAGCAGTTCTTC.

The gene calls are TRBV20-1 and TRBJ2-7; 7 positions agree with TRBD1. This CDR3 has 15 residues. The V segment lost 3 bases and the J segment 1 base; nucleotides outside the gene matches: 9. The germline CDR1 and CDR2 sequences are DFQATT and SNEGSKA (reference sequence). CDR3 loop: CSASKGQGDSYEQYF. Here the CDR3 DNA reads TGCAGTGCTAGTAAGGGGCAGGGGGATTCCTACGAGCAGTACTTC.

The chain couples TRBV29-1 to TRBJ1-5, with 10 bases matching TRBD1. Trimming cost V 6 bases and J 7 bases; bases outside gene matches: 6. Germline V gene data show CDR1 as SQVTM and CDR2 as ANQGSEA. This CDR3 contains 13 residues. CDR3 sequence reads: CSVMTGGSQPQHF. The CDR3 nucleotides are TGCAGCGTGATGACAGGGGGCTCGCAGCCCCAGCATTTT.

This clonotype was seen a handful of times. The chain combines TRBV28 with TRBJ2-7, with D possibly matching TRBD1 (5 bases). V lost 3 bases to trimming and J lost 6 bases, with 9 bases between them. The CDR3 runs to 12 residues. The germline gives CDR1 MDHEN, CDR2 SYDVKM. Here the CDR3 reads CASSFARAEQYF. CDR3 DNA sequence: TGTGCCAGCAGTTTTGCCAGGGCCGAGCAGTACTTC.

This clonotype was counted at least ten times. V usage is TRBV10-3 and J usage is TRBJ2-7; TRBD1 aligns across 10 bases. With V trimmed by 6 bases and J by 3 bases, 8 bases remained unmatched. The CDR3 loop spans 15 amino acids. Germline-derived CDR1 and CDR2 are ENHRY and SYGVKD. CDR3 sequence: CAISATRDRGYEQYF. CDR3 bases: TGTGCCATCAGCGCAACCCGGGACAGGGGCTACGAGCAGTACTTC.

The chain carries TRBV7-2 and TRBJ1-3, with D possibly being TRBD1 (5 bases). This CDR3 spans 16 amino acids. The V gene lost 0 bases and the J gene lost 3 bases, with 12 bases spanning the gap. Germline loops: CDR1 SGHTA, CDR2 FQGNSA. The CDR3 nucleotides read TGTGCCAGCAGCTTAGCCGGTCGGAGGGGTGGAAACACCATATATTTT. This gives the protein CASSLAGRRGGNTIYF.

This clonotype was observed a handful of times. The chain couples TRBV11-3 to TRBJ2-1, with D perhaps matching TRBD2 (6 bases). Germline CDR1 SGHNT, CDR2 YENEEA. V dropped 1 base and J dropped 9 bases, with 10 bases sitting between them. This CDR3 has 13 residues. The CDR3 nucleotides read TGTGCCAGCAGCTTAGGCGGCGGGGCTGAGCAGTTCTTC. It yields the protein CASSLGGGAEQFF.

This clonotype has ten or more counts. This chain links TRBV7-9 with TRBJ2-7, with D uncertain. From germline, CDR1 is SEHNR and CDR2 FQNEAQ (reference sequence). The CDR3 has 14 amino acids. Trimming left V 4 bases short and J 5 bases short, with 15 bases between. CDR3 sequence (DNA): TGTGCCAGCAGCTCAGACGTGCTCAGCGACGAGCAGTACTTC. It is translated as CASSSDVLSDEQYF.

Concerning this clonotype: A read error may produce the germline difference seen at one junction end. V and J are TRBV7-2 and TRBJ2-3, with D tentatively TRBD1 (6 bases). Germline-derived CDR1 and CDR2 are SGHTA and FQGNSA. CDR3 length equals 15 residues. CDR3 coding DNA: TGTGCCGGCAGCCGCGACAGGCGTAACACAGATACGCAGTATTTT. Encoded protein: CAGSRDRRNTDTQYF.

This clonotype showed up many times. The chain joins TRBV2 to TRBJ2-7; D may be TRBD2 (7 bases). V shed 5 bases and J shed 2 bases, with 16 bases lying between them. The CDR3 has 15 residues. Germline CDR1 reads SNHLY; CDR2 reads FYNNEI. The CDR3 DNA reads as TGTGCCAGCAGTCCAAAGGGGGGGTACCCCTACGAGCAGTACTTC. Translating gives CASSPKGGYPYEQYF. Looking up the rest from reference TRBV2 and TRBJ2-7 gives the full variable domain: EPEVTQTPSHQVTQMGQEVILRCVPISNHLYFYWYRQILGQKVEFLVSFYNNEISEKSEIFDDQFSVERPDGSNFTLKIRSTKLEDSAMYFCASSPKGGYPYEQYFGPGTRLTVT.

V is TRBV7-8 and J is TRBJ2-2; D unclear. Germline CDR1 is SGHVS and CDR2 is FQNEAQ. The CDR3 runs to 13 residues. V lost 2 bases and J 8 bases, leaving 9 bases between the germline ends. The chain's CDR3 is CASSLYPTGELFF. In nucleotides, the CDR3 is TGTGCCAGCAGCTTATACCCTACAGGGGAGCTGTTTTTT.

Of note for this clonotype: With a much larger clone just one base away, this may be a read error. J is TRBJ1-1 and V is TRBV28, with D perhaps TRBD1 (6 bases). The CDR3 covers 14 residues. V lost 6 bases and J 3 bases, leaving 14 bases between the germline ends. Per the germline V gene, CDR1 is MDHEN and CDR2 is SYDVKM. CDR3 region: CASSPTGWDTEAFF. The CDR3 region has the DNA TGTGCCAGCAGCCCAACAGGGTGGGACACTGAAGCTTTCTTT. The full variable domain, with the rest looked up from reference TRBV28 and TRBJ1-1, is DVKVTQSSRYLVKRTGEKVFLECVQDMDHENMFWYRQDPGLGLRLIYFSYDVKMKEKGDIPEGYSVSREKKERFSLILESASTNQTSMYLCASSPTGWDTEAFFGQGTRLTVV.

This clonotype was detected only a few times. This chain uses TRBV5-1 with TRBJ2-7, with D perhaps matching TRBD1 (7 bases). Trimming pared 4 bases from V and 3 bases from J, leaving 17 bases between. CDR3 length equals 15 residues. Germline CDR1 SGHRS, CDR2 YFSETQ. This CDR3 reads CASSLQGGRDYEQYF. In DNA, the CDR3 is TGCGCCAGCAGCCTTCAGGGGGGAAGGGACTACGAGCAGTACTTC.

This clonotype was observed at least ten times. The J gene is TRBJ1-2, the V gene TRBV10-3, with no clear D. Germline assignment: CDR1 ENHRY and CDR2 SYGVKD. The CDR3 sequence is 15 residues long. V dropped 0 bases and J dropped 4 bases, with 12 bases sitting between them. The CDR3 is CAISESGGESYGYTF. CDR3 DNA sequence: TGTGCCATCAGTGAGTCTGGTGGGGAGAGCTATGGCTACACCTTC.

There are many counts of this clonotype. The V call is TRBV7-8, the J call TRBJ2-7, with 10 bases lining up with TRBD1. This CDR3 spans 16 amino acids. Trimming at V came to 7 bases and at J to 0 bases, leaving 9 bases not matched to a gene. Germline-derived CDR1 and CDR2 are SGHVS and FQNEAQ. CDR3: CASMTATGGSSYEQYF. In DNA, the CDR3 is TGTGCCAGCATGACCGCGACAGGGGGCTCCTCCTACGAGCAGTACTTC.

The rearrangement uses TRBV6-6 and TRBJ1-2; D unclear. CDR1 is MNHNY, CDR2 SVGAGI, per germline (reference sequence). V was clipped by 3 bases and J by 0 bases, with 11 bases between them. There are 15 residues in the CDR3. The CDR3 is CASSYSAATNYGYTF. As DNA, the CDR3 is TGTGCCAGCAGTTATTCGGCAGCGACTAACTATGGCTACACCTTC.

The genes are TRBV20-1 and TRBJ2-3; weak D call: TRBD1 (5 bases). The CDR3 covers 15 residues. The V and J ends lost 1 base and 1 base respectively, with 12 bases between them. Per germline, CDR1 DFQATT and CDR2 SNEGSKA (reference sequence). CDR3 residues: CSARAQWGRTDTQYF. The DNA of the CDR3 is TGCAGTGCTAGAGCTCAGTGGGGCCGCACAGATACGCAGTATTTT.

The chain combines TRBV20-1 with TRBJ1-5, with a weak D call TRBD1 (6 bases). The CDR3 has 13 amino acids. V gave up 6 bases and J gave up 3 bases, with 12 bases separating them. Germline CDR1 is DFQATT and CDR2 is SNEGSKA (reference sequence). CDR3 nucleotides: TGCAGTGCGTCCCGGACAGTCAATCAGCCCCAGCATTTT. Its protein is CSASRTVNQPQHF.

This clonotype turned up a few times. This sequence joins TRBV14 and TRBJ2-7; D is perhaps TRBD1 (6 bases). V shed 4 bases and J shed 3 bases, with 16 bases lying between them. Per germline, CDR1 SGHDN and CDR2 FVKESK. The CDR3 is 15 amino acids. The CDR3 DNA is TGTGCCAGCAGCCGACAGGCACGGCCCGGCTACGAGCAGTACTTC. Translated: CASSRQARPGYEQYF.

The chain combines TRBV15 with TRBJ2-5; the match to TRBD2 covers 10 bases. This CDR3 comprises 17 residues. The J segment lost 4 bases and the V segment lost 3 bases, leaving 11 bases of the junction unmatched. Germline CDR1 LNHNV, CDR2 YYDKDF (reference sequence). CDR3 residues: CATSSRAGGPVRETQYF. DNA of the CDR3: TGTGCCACCAGCAGCAGAGCGGGGGGGCCAGTAAGAGAGACCCAGTACTTC.

This clonotype was found a few times. The chain combines TRBV28 with TRBJ1-2; D call uncertain. V was trimmed by 8 bases and J by 7 bases, leaving 11 bases between them. CDR1 is MDHEN, CDR2 SYDVKM, per germline. This CDR3 has 11 residues. This chain's CDR3 is CASLDRGGYTF. As DNA, the CDR3 is TGTGCCAGCCTAGACCGGGGTGGCTACACCTTC.

The rearrangement uses TRBV5-1 and TRBJ2-5; D uncertain. The V gene lost 0 bases and the J gene lost 2 bases, with 11 bases spanning the gap. Germline CDR1 and CDR2: SGHRS and YFSETQ. CDR3 length equals 15 residues. The CDR3 DNA is TGCGCCAGCAGCTTGGAAAAGAGACATCAAGAGACCCAGTACTTC. Translating it yields CASSLEKRHQETQYF. The variable domain in full, with the rest retrieved from reference TRBV5-1 and TRBJ2-5, is KAGVTQTPRYLIKTRGQQVTLSCSPISGHRSVSWYQQTPGQGLQFLFEYFSETQRNKGNFPGRFSGRQFSNSRSEMNVSTLELGDSALYLCASSLEKRHQETQYFGPGTRLLVL.

This chain links TRBV12-3 or TRBV12-4 with TRBJ1-5; D unclear. V was clipped by 6 bases and J by 0 bases, with 15 bases between them. This CDR3 is 16 amino acids long. The CDR3 bases are TGTGCCAGCAGATCCTCGTGGGAGAGTAGCAATCAGCCCCAGCATTTT. Residues: CASRSSWESSNQPQHF.

V gene TRBV2 combines with J gene TRBJ2-2, with a possible D match to TRBD2 (6 bases). The CDR3 covers 14 residues. Trimming took 4 bases from V and 4 from J, leaving 10 bases between them. Germline V CDR1 and CDR2: SNHLY, FYNNEI. In DNA form, the CDR3 reads TGTGCCAGCAGTGGGAGGGTAGGCACCGGGGAGCTGTTTTTT. Translated, it gives CASSGRVGTGELFF. The variable domain in full, with the rest retrieved from reference TRBV2 and TRBJ2-2, is EPEVTQTPSHQVTQMGQEVILRCVPISNHLYFYWYRQILGQKVEFLVSFYNNEISEKSEIFDDQFSVERPDGSNFTLKIRSTKLEDSAMYFCASSGRVGTGELFFGEGSRLTVL.

V gene TRBV7-3 combines with J gene TRBJ2-1; D gene ambiguous. The J call could be wrong; TRBJ2-7 is a better fit for the DNA end. CDR3 size: 13 residues. Germline V lookup: CDR1 SGHTA, CDR2 FQGTGA. Here the CDR3 DNA reads TGTGCCAGCAGCTCCTACTTATACAATGAGCAGTACTTC. Residues: CASSSYLYNEQYF.

This clonotype occurred a few times. The chain employs TRBV4-1 and TRBJ2-3; 12 bases agree with TRBD1. V was clipped by 3 bases and J by 4 bases; unmatched bases: 11. The CDR3 runs to 18 residues. Germline CDR1 and CDR2: MGHRA and YSYEKL. CDR3 nucleotide sequence: TGCGCCAGCAGCCAGGAGACTCCCGGGACAGGGGGCGCAGATACGCAGTATTTT. Amino acids: CASSQETPGTGGADTQYF.

The chain recombines TRBV15 with TRBJ2-7; D perhaps matches TRBD2 (6 bases). Germline CDR1 reads LNHNV; CDR2 reads YYDKDF (reference sequence). CDR3 length: 15 amino acids. Trimming took 1 base from V and 7 from J, leaving 17 bases between them. The CDR3 reads CATSRVPGEYNEQYF. The CDR3 nucleotides read TGTGCCACCAGCAGAGTTCCGGGGGAGTACAATGAGCAGTACTTC.